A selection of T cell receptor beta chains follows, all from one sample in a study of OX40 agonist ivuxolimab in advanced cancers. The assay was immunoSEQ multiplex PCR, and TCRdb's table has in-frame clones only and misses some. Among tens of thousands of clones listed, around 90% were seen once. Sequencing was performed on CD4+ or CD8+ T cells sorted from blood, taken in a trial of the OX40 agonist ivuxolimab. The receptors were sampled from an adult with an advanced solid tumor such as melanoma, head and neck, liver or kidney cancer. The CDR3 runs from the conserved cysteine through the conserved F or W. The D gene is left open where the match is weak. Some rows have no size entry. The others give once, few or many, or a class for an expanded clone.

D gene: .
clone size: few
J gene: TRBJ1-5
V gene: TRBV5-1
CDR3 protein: CASSLGGGNQPQHF
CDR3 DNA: TGCGCCAGCAGCTTAGGGGGGGGCAATCAGCCCCAGCATTTT

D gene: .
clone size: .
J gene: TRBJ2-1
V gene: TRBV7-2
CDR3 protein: CASSLSVLRDEQFF
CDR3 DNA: TGTGCCAGCAGCTTAAGTGTCCTGCGGGATGAGCAGTTCTTC

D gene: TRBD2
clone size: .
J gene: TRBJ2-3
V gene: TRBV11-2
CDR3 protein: CASSRSGRGTDTQYF
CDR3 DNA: TGTGCCAGCAGCCGTAGCGGGAGAGGCACAGATACGCAGTATTTT

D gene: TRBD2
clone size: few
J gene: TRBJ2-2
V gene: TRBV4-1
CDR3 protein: CASSQGTSGYTGELFF
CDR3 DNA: TGCGCCAGCAGCCAGGGGACTAGCGGCTACACCGGGGAGCTGTTTTTT

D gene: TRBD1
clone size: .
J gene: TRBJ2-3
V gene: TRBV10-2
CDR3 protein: CASRQGTADTQYF
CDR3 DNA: TGCGCCAGCAGACAGGGGACGGCGGATACGCAGTATTTT

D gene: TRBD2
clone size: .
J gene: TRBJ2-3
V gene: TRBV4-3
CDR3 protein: CASSQGLAGGPRDTQYF
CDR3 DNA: TGCGCCAGCAGCCAAGGACTAGCGGGGGGGCCAAGAGATACGCAGTATTTT

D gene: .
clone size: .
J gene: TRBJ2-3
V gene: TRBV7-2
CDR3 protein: CASSSNGVGPYTQYF
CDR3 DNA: TGTGCCAGCAGCTCTAATGGAGTGGGCCCCTATACGCAGTATTTT

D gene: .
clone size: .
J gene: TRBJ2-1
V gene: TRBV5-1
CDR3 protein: CASSSGTAGHEQFF
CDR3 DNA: TGCGCCAGCAGCTCCGGGACGGCGGGCCATGAGCAGTTCTTC

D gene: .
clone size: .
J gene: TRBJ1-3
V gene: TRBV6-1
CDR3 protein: CASIGQGLSGNTIYF
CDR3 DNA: TGTGCCAGCATAGGGCAGGGACTCTCTGGAAACACCATATATTTT

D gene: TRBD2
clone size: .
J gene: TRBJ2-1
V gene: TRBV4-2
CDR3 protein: CASSQNPGLDTYNEQFF
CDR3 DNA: TGTGCCAGCAGCCAAAACCCGGGACTAGACACCTACAATGAGCAGTTCTTC

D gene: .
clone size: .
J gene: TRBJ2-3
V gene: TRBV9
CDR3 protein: CASSLWGLGTDTQYF
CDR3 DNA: TGTGCCAGCAGCCTCTGGGGGCTCGGCACAGATACGCAGTATTTT

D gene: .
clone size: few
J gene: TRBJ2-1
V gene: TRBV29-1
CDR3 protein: CSVETGSDEQFF
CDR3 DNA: TGCAGCGTTGAAACAGGGTCCGATGAGCAGTTCTTC

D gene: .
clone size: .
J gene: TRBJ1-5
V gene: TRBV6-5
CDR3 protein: CASSGPSNQPQHF
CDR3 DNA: TGTGCCAGCAGTGGACCTAGCAATCAGCCCCAGCATTTT

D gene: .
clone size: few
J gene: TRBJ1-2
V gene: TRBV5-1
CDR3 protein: CASSFEAGRYGYTF
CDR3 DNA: TGCGCCAGCAGCTTTGAAGCGGGGAGGTATGGCTACACCTTC

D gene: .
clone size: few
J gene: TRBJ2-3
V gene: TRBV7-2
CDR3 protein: CASSLAAASTDTQYF
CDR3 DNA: TGTGCCAGCAGCTTAGCAGCGGCGAGCACAGATACGCAGTATTTT

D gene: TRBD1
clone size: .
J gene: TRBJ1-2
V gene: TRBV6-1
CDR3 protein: CASSDGQGALNYGYTF
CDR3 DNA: TGTGCCAGCAGTGACGGTCAGGGGGCCCTTAACTATGGCTACACCTTC

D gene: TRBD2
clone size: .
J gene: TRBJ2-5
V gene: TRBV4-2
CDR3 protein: CASSPAGVKETQYF
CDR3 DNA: TGTGCCAGCAGCCCAGCGGGGGTTAAAGAGACCCAGTACTTC

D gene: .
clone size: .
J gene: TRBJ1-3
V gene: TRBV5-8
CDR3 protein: CASSRGTTFDSGNTIYF
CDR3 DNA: TGTGCCAGCAGCCGCGGAACTACCTTCGACTCTGGAAACACCATATATTTT

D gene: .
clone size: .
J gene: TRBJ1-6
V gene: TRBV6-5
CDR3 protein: CASSLKGSSYNSPLHF
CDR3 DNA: TGTGCCAGCAGTTTGAAGGGTAGCTCCTATAATTCACCCCTCCACTTT

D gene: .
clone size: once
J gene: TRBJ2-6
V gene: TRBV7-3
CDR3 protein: CASSPFPGRNSGANVLTF
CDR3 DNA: TGTGCCAGCAGCCCCTTTCCGGGACGGAATTCTGGGGCCAACGTCCTGACTTTC

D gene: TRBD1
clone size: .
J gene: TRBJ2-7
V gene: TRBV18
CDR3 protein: CASSLGTGNDPYEQYF
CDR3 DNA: TGTGCCAGCTCACTCGGGACAGGGAATGACCCCTACGAGCAGTACTTC

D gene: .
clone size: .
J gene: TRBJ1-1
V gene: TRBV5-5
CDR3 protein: CASSLVGREVTEAFF
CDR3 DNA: TGTGCCAGCAGCTTGGTAGGCAGGGAGGTCACTGAAGCTTTCTTT

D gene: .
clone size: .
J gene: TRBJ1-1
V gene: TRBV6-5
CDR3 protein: CASSNPSGEAFF
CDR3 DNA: TGTGCCAGCAGTAACCCGTCAGGGGAAGCTTTCTTT

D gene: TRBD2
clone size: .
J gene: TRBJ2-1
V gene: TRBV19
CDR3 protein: CASRTGTSGGINEQFF
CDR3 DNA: TGTGCCAGTAGAACCGGGACTAGCGGGGGCATCAATGAGCAGTTCTTC

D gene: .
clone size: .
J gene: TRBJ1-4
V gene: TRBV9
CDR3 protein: CASSMRGSNEKLFF
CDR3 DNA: TGTGCCAGCAGCATGAGGGGATCGAATGAAAAACTGTTTTTT

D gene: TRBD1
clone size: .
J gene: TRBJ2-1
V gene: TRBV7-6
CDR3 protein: CASSLEYRARTGNEQFF
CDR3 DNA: TGTGCCAGCAGCTTAGAATACAGGGCAAGGACAGGGAATGAGCAGTTCTTC

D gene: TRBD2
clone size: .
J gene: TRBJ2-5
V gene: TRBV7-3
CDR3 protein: CASSFPAGGAETQYF
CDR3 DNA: TGTGCCAGCAGCTTTCCAGCGGGGGGCGCGGAGACCCAGTACTTC

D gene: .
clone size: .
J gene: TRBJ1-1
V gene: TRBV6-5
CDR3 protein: CASKGRFEAEAFF
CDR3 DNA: TGTGCCAGCAAAGGAAGGTTTGAGGCTGAAGCTTTCTTT

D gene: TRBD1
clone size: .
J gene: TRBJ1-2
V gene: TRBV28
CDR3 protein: CASTATGEDYGYTF
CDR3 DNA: TGTGCCAGCACCGCGACAGGGGAGGACTATGGCTACACCTTC

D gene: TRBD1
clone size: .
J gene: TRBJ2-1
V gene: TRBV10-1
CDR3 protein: CASRASGTGRNEQFF
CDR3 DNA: TGCGCCAGCAGAGCTTCCGGGACAGGGAGGAATGAGCAGTTCTTC

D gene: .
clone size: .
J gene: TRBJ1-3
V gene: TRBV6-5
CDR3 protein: CASRRGASGNTIYF
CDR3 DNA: TGTGCCAGCAGAAGGGGGGCCTCTGGAAACACCATATATTTT

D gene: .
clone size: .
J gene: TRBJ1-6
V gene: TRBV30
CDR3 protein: CAAWGVPDSPLHF
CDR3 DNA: TGTGCCGCATGGGGGGTGCCCGACTCACCCCTCCACTTT

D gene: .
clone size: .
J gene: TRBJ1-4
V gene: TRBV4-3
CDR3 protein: CASSQVGTATNEKLFF
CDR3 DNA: TGCGCCAGCAGCCAAGTCGGGACGGCAACTAATGAAAAACTGTTTTTT

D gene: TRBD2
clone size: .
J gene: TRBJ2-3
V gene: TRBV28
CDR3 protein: CASSSGRGTTDTQYF
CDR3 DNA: TGTGCCAGCAGTTCAGGGCGGGGGACCACAGATACGCAGTATTTT

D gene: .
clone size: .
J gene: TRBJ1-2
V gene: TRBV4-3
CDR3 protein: CASSQDAGGARGYTF
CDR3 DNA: TGCGCCAGCAGCCAAGATGCCGGGGGGGCGCGTGGCTACACCTTC

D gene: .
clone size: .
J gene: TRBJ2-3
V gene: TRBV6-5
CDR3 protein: CASSSPVTSTDTQYF
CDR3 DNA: TGTGCCAGCAGCTCCCCGGTTACTAGCACAGATACGCAGTATTTT

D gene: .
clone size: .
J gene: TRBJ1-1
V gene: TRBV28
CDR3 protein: CASSLSAGARAEAFF
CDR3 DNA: TGTGCCAGCAGTTTATCGGCGGGGGCGCGAGCTGAAGCTTTCTTT

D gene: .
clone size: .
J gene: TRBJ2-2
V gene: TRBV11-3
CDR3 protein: CASSLDRGSGELFF
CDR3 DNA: TGTGCCAGCAGCTTAGACAGGGGATCCGGGGAGCTGTTTTTT

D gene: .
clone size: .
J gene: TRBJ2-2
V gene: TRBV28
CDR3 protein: CASSLGRAATGELFF
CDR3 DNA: TGTGCCAGCAGTTTAGGCAGGGCGGCCACCGGGGAGCTGTTTTTT

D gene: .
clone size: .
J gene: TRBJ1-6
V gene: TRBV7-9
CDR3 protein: CASSPTGGPLHF
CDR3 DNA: TGTGCCAGCAGCCCGACGGGGGGACCCCTCCACTTT

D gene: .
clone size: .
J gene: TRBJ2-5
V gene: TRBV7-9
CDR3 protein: CASSLVSETQYF
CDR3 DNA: TGTGCCAGCAGCTTAGTGTCAGAGACCCAGTACTTC

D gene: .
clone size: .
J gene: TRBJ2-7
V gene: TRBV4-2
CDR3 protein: CASSHPGTRSSYEQYF
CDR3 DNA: TGTGCCAGCAGCCACCCCGGGACACGTAGCTCCTACGAGCAGTACTTC

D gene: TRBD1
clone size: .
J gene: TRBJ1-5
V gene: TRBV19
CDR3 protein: CASMGVRGGGLSNQPQHF
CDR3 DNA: TGTGCCAGTATGGGAGTGCGGGGAGGGGGCTTGAGCAATCAGCCCCAGCATTTT

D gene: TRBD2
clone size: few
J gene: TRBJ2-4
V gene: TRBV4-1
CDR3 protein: CASSQDLGLAGSIQYF
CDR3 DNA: TGCGCCAGCAGCCAAGACCTGGGACTAGCGGGGTCCATTCAGTACTTC

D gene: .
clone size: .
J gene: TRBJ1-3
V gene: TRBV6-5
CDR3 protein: CATINGQSSGNTIYF
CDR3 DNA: TGTGCCACCATAAATGGACAGTCCTCTGGAAACACCATATATTTT

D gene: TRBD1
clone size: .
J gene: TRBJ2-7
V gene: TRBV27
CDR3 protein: CASSLSDRGLDEQYF
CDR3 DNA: TGTGCCAGCAGTTTATCGGACAGGGGGCTTGACGAGCAGTACTTC

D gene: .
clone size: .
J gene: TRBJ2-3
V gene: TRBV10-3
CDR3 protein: CAIVDGTGGDTQYF
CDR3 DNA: TGTGCCATCGTCGACGGAACCGGGGGCGATACGCAGTATTTT

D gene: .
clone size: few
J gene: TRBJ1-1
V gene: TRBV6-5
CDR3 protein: CASSYSAGGGGTEAFF
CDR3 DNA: TGTGCCAGCAGTTACTCCGCGGGAGGGGGTGGGACTGAAGCTTTCTTT

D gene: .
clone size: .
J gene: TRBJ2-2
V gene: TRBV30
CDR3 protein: CAWSTRSYAGELFF
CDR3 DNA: TGTGCCTGGAGTACTCGGTCGTACGCCGGGGAGCTGTTTTTT

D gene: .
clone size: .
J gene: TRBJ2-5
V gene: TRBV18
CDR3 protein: CASSLRQDLQETQYF
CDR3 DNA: TGTGCCAGCTCACTCCGACAGGACCTCCAAGAGACCCAGTACTTC

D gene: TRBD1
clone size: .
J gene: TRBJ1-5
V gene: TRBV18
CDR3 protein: CASSPVTGEQPQHF
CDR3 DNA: TGTGCCAGCTCACCAGTAACAGGGGAACAGCCCCAGCATTTT

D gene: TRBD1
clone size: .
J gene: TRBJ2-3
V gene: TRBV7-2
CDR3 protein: CASSLQGGVDTQYF
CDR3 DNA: TGTGCCAGCAGCTTGCAAGGGGGCGTAGATACGCAGTATTTT

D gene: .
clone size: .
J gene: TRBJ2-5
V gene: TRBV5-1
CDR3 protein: CASSVPPGQQETQYF
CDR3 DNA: TGCGCCAGCAGCGTCCCTCCGGGACAACAAGAGACCCAGTACTTC

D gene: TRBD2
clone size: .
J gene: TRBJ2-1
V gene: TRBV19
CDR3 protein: CASSEGLTGGAFYNEQFF
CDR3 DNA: TGTGCCAGTAGTGAGGGCTTGACGGGGGGGGCCTTCTACAATGAGCAGTTCTTC

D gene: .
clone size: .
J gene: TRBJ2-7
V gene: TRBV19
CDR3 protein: CASSIDVSRDWSYEQYF
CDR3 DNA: TGTGCCAGTAGTATAGATGTTTCCCGGGACTGGAGCTACGAGCAGTACTTC

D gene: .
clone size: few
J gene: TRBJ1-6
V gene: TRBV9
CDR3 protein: CASGREPNSPLHF
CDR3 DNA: TGTGCCAGCGGCAGAGAACCTAATTCACCCCTCCACTTT

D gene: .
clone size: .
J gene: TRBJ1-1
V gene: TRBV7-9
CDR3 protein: CASSLAWEGRDTEAFF
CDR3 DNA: TGTGCCAGCAGCTTAGCGTGGGAGGGCAGGGACACTGAAGCTTTCTTT

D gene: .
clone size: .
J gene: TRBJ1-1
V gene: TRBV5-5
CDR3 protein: CASSHQRRGVNTEAFF
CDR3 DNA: TGTGCCAGCAGCCATCAACGACGCGGGGTGAACACTGAAGCTTTCTTT

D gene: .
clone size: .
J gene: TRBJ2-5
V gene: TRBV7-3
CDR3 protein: CASSFLGTGYQETQYF
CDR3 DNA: TGTGCCAGCAGCTTCCTTGGGACTGGGTACCAAGAGACCCAGTACTTC